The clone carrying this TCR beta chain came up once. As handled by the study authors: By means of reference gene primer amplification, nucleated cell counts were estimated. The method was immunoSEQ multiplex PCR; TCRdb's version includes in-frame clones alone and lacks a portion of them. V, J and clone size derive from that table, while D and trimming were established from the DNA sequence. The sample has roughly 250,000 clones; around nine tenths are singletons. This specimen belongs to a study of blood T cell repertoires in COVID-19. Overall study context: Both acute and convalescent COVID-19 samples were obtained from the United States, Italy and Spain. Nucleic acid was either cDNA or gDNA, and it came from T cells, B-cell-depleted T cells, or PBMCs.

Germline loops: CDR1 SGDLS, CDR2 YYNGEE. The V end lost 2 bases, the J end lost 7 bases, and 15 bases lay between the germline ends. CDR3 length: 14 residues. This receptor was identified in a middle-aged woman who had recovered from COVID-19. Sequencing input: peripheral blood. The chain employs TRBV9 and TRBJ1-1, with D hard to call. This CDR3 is CASSVREIDIEAFF. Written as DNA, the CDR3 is TGTGCCAGCAGCGTTAGGGAGATAGATATTGAAGCTTTCTTT.